The next 15 T cell receptor beta chains were all read from a single sample in a study of cytomegalovirus exposure and HLA in healthy donors. The PCR contained 60 Vbeta and 13 Jbeta primers. Here immunoSEQ multiplex PCR was the method, and the copy in TCRdb shows in-frame clones only, minus some. The sample lists 210,000 or so clones, 85% to 90% seen once, with 1.3% in the top ten. Sequenced input: PBMCs. These TCRs come from a human donor in good health.

This sequence joins TRBV7-2 and TRBJ2-5; 11 bases line up with TRBD2. Unmatched junction bases numbered 10, after V lost 6 bases and J lost 7 bases. Looked up from germline, CDR1 is SGHTA and CDR2 is FQGNSA. This CDR3 contains 15 residues. In DNA, the CDR3 is TGTGCCAGCAGACTAGTAGCGGGAGGGTCCGGGACCCAGTACTTC. This translates into CASRLVAGGSGTQYF.

The rearrangement links TRBV6-1 to TRBJ1-1; 8 bases match TRBD1. V lost 8 bases to trimming and J lost 4 bases; unmatched junction nucleotides: 6. Germline V gene lookup returns CDR1 MNHNS and CDR2 SASEGT. The CDR3 is 13 residues long. The CDR3 DNA is TGTGCCAGCCCGGGACAGGAGGTCACTGAAGCTTTCTTT. This gives the protein CASPGQEVTEAFF.

This clone was picked up one time. The chain employs TRBV5-4 and TRBJ2-4, with unresolved D. Germline CDR1 and CDR2: SGHNT and YYREEE (reference sequence). This CDR3 comprises 14 residues. V dropped 0 bases and J dropped 0 bases, with 4 bases sitting between them. This chain's CDR3 is CASSLAVAKNIQYF. CDR3 DNA: TGTGCCAGCAGCTTGGCGGTAGCCAAAAACATTCAGTACTTC.

This chain uses TRBV18 with TRBJ2-5, with 9 bases aligning to TRBD1. The CDR3 runs 16 residues. CDR1 KGHSH and CDR2 LQKENI come from the germline V gene. J gave up 5 bases and V 2 bases, and 9 bases lay outside the gene matches. The CDR3 nucleotides are TGTGCCAGCTCACCAGCCAACAGGGGGCGCGAGGAGACCCAGTACTTC. This sequence encodes CASSPANRGREETQYF.

This sequence joins TRBV5-1 and TRBJ2-7; 8 bases match TRBD1. Germline V gene sequence: CDR1 SGHRS, CDR2 YFSETQ. V was pared by 4 bases and J by 2 bases, with 2 bases of the junction left unmatched. The CDR3 covers 13 residues. CDR3 in amino acids: CASSKDRAYEQYF. For the CDR3, the DNA is TGCGCCAGCAGCAAGGACAGGGCCTACGAGCAGTACTTC.

The chain couples TRBV6-1 to TRBJ2-5; 9 nucleotides line up with TRBD2. CDR3 length: 17 residues. Per the germline V gene, CDR1 is MNHNS and CDR2 is SASEGT. V lost 2 bases and J lost 4; bases outside the gene matches: 11. This CDR3 reads CASSEPAGGRAGETQYF. The CDR3 nucleotides read TGTGCCAGCAGTGAACCAGCGGGCGGGAGGGCCGGAGAGACCCAGTACTTC.

The rearrangement joins TRBV2 to TRBJ2-7; TRBD2 agrees at 12 bases. Germline assignment: CDR1 SNHLY and CDR2 FYNNEI. The J segment lost 5 bases and the V segment lost 3 bases, leaving 5 bases of the junction unmatched. The CDR3 sequence is 15 residues long. The DNA for the CDR3 is TGTGCCAGCAGTGACCAACTAGCGGGAGGCCACGAGCAGTACTTC. Its translation is CASSDQLAGGHEQYF.

The V call is TRBV4-2, the J call TRBJ2-3, with 10 bases lining up with TRBD2. Germline assignment: CDR1 LGHNA and CDR2 YNFKEQ. V was pared by 0 bases and J by 0 bases, with 12 bases of the junction left unmatched. The CDR3 runs to 20 residues. CDR3 region: CASSQDPSGRILYSTDTQYF. CDR3 nucleotides: TGTGCCAGCAGCCAAGACCCTAGCGGGAGAATTCTCTATAGCACAGATACGCAGTATTTT.

This clone was seen a single time. The gene calls are TRBV2 and TRBJ2-3, with 8 positions matching TRBD2. CDR3 size: 14 residues. Germline V gene lookup returns CDR1 SNHLY and CDR2 FYNNEI. The V gene end was trimmed by 9 bases and the J gene end by 3 bases; junction bases not matched to a gene: 8. This CDR3 reads CASELGGRTDTQYF. CDR3 DNA sequence: TGTGCCAGTGAATTGGGCGGGAGGACAGATACGCAGTATTTT.

The chain recombines TRBV18 with TRBJ1-2, with a tentative D call TRBD1 (5 bases). V lost 3 bases and J 4 bases, leaving 9 bases between the germline ends. Germline V gene sequence: CDR1 KGHSH, CDR2 LQKENI. The CDR3 totals 13 residues. As DNA, the CDR3 is TGTGCCAGCTCACCCCCCGGGGGCTATGGCTACACCTTC. It codes for CASSPPGGYGYTF.

This chain connects TRBV6-4 to TRBJ2-3; TRBD2 matches 8 bases. V gave up 3 bases and J gave up 5 bases; unmatched junction bases: 16. The germline V gene encodes CDR1 MRHNA and CDR2 SNTAGT. This CDR3 is 18 amino acids long. This CDR3 reads CASSESLFTGRAGDTQYF. The CDR3 bases are TGTGCCAGCAGTGAGAGCCTGTTTACCGGGAGGGCCGGAGATACGCAGTATTTT.

The V call is TRBV25-1, the J call TRBJ2-5; perhaps TRBD1 as D (5 bases). The germline gives CDR1 MGHDK, CDR2 SYGVNS. V gave up 5 bases and J gave up 0 bases, with 13 bases separating them. The CDR3 extends over 15 amino acids. CDR3 in amino acids: CASSPGIGYQETQYF. The CDR3 DNA sequence: TGTGCCAGCAGTCCAGGGATTGGATACCAAGAGACCCAGTACTTC.

Points on this clone: Mismatch with germline at one junction end may stem from a read error. The rearrangement uses TRBV7-9 and TRBJ1-1, with TRBD1 identical over 11 bases. This CDR3 region has 16 residues. Germline V gene lookup returns CDR1 SEHNR and CDR2 FQNEAQ (reference sequence). The CDR3 nucleotides read TGTTCCAGCAGACAAGGGACAGGGGGTTCGAACACTGAAGCTTTCTTT. Amino acids: CSSRQGTGGSNTEAFF.

This clone was counted once. The chain is built from TRBV4-2 and TRBJ2-7, with 10 bases matching TRBD1. Germline values: CDR1 LGHNA, CDR2 YNFKEQ. The J segment lost 2 bases and the V segment lost 8 bases, leaving 3 bases of the junction unmatched. The CDR3 contains 13 residues. CDR3 loop: CASGTGEAYEQYF. In DNA form, the CDR3 reads TGTGCCAGCGGGACAGGGGAGGCCTACGAGCAGTACTTC.

This clone showed up just a few times. The J gene is TRBJ2-7, the V gene TRBV6-1; D gene uncertain. Per germline, CDR1 MNHNS and CDR2 SASEGT. V lost 5 bases and J 3 bases, leaving 5 bases between the germline ends. This CDR3 region has 11 residues. CDR3 sequence reads: CASSYIYEQYF. CDR3 coding DNA: TGTGCCAGCAGTTACATCTACGAGCAGTACTTC.